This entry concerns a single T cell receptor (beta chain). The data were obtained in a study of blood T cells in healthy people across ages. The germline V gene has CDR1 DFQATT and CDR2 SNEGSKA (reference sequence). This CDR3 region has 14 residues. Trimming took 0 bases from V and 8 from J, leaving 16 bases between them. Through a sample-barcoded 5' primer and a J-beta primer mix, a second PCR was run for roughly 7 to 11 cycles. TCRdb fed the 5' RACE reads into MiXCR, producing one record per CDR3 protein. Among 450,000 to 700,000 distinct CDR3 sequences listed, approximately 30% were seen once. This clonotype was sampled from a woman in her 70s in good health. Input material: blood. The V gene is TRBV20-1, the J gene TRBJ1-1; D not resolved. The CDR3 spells CSARDSKTIGEAFF. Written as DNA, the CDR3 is TGCAGTGCTAGAGACTCTAAGACTATTGGCGAAGCTTTCTTT.